The T cell receptor (beta chain) under discussion was sequenced for a study of T cell responses to AZD1222 COVID-19 vaccine. Study conclusions and caveats: Seropositive at baseline were only a handful of AZD1222 recipients.

Turning to this clone: The antigen is not known.

Sequenced by immunoSEQ multiplex PCR; TCRdb stores in-frame clones only, minus some. The data hold roughly 120,000 clones, with 80% to 90% observed a single time. This CDR3 region has 17 residues. CDR1 is SNHLY and CDR2 is FYNNEI in the germline V gene. V trimming: 1 base; J trimming: 3 bases; junction bases outside the gene matches: 10. V is TRBV2 and J is TRBJ1-2; TRBD1 matches 8 bases. The source of this sequence is an adult in good health. The specimen comprised peripheral blood, sampled on day 0 of AZD1222 vaccination. CDR3 nucleotides: TGTGCCAGCAGTGAAGAACTCAGGGGGCCCCCAGACTATGGCTACACCTTC. The encoded protein is CASSEELRGPPDYGYTF.